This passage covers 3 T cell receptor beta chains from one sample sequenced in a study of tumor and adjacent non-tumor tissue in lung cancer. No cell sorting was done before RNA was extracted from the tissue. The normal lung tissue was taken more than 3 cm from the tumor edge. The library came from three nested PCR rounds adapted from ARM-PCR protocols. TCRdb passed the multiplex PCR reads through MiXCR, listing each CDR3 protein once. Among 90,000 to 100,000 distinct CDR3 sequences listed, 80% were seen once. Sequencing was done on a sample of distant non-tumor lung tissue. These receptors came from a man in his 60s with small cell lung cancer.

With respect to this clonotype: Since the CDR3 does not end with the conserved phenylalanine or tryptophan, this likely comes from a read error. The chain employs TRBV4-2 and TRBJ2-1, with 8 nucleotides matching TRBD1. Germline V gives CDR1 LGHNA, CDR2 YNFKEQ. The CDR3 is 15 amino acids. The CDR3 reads CASSQDSSRGREQFI. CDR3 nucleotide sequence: TGTGCTAGCAGCCAAGACTCGTCCAGGGGGCGCGAGCAGTTCATC.

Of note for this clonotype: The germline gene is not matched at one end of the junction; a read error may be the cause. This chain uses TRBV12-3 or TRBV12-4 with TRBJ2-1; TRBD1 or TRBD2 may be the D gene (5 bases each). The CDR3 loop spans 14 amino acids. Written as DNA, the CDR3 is TGTGTCAGCACCACTTTCCAGGGACCGAATGAGCAGTTCTTC. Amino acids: CVSTTFQGPNEQFF.

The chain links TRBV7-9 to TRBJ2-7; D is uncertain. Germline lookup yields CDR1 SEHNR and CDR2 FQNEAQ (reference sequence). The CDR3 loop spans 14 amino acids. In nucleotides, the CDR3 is TGTATCAGCAGCTTAAATTCAGAGTACTACGAGCAGTACTTC. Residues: CISSLNSEYYEQYF.